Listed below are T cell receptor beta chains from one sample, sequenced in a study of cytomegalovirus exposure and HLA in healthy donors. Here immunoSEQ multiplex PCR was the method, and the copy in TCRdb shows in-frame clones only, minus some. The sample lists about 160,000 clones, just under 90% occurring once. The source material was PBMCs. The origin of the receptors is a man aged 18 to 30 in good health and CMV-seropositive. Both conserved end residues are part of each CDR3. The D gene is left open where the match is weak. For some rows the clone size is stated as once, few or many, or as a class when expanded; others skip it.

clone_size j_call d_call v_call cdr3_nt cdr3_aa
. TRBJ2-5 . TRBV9 TGTGCCAGCAGCGTAGATCCAGGGGAAGAGACCCAGTACTTC CASSVDPGEETQYF
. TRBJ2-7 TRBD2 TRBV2 TGTGCCAGCAGTACCGGGACTAACTACGAGCAGTACTTC CASSTGTNYEQYF
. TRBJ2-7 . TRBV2 TGTGCCAGCAGCCTGGACAGAGATTACGAGCAGTACTTC CASSLDRDYEQYF
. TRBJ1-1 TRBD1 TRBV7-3 TGTGCCAGCAGTCCTGACCGGGACAGGAACACTGAAGCTTTCTTT CASSPDRDRNTEAFF
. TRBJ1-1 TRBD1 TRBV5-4 TGTGCCAGCAACAATTACCTACAGGGGATCGGTGAAGCTTTCTTT CASNNYLQGIGEAFF
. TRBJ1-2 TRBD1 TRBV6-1 TGTGCCAGCAGTGTTTCCGGACAGGGCCGCGGCTACACCTTC CASSVSGQGRGYTF
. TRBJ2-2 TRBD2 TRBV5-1 TGCGCCAGCAGCCCCGGGACTAGCGGGGAGCTGTTTTTT CASSPGTSGELFF
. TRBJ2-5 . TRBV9 TGTGCCAGCAGCGGGTCACAGCAAGAGACCCAGTACTTC CASSGSQQETQYF
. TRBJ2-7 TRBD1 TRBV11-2 TGTGCCAGCAGCATACAGGGGAGCTCCTACGAGCAGTACTTC CASSIQGSSYEQYF
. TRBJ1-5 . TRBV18 TGTGCCAGCTCACCTTTCCTCACGGGGGAAGGCAATCAGCCCCAGCATTTT CASSPFLTGEGNQPQHF
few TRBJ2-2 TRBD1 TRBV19 TGTGCCAGTATTAACAGGGGGAACGCGAACACCGGGGAGCTGTTTTTT CASINRGNANTGELFF
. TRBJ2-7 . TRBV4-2 TGTGCCAGCAGCCGGGAGACTAGGACATACGAGCAGTACTTC CASSRETRTYEQYF
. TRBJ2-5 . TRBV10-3 TGTGCCATCAGTGTAGAGTCCCGGGAGACCCAGTACTTC CAISVESRETQYF
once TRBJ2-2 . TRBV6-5 TGTGCCAGCGGCCGTCGCACCGGGGAGCTGTTTTTT CASGRRTGELFF
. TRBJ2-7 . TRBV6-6 TGTGCCAGCACCCCGACTTCTACCTACGAGCAGTACTTC CASTPTSTYEQYF
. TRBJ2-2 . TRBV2 TGTGCCAGCATGGCTAGGAACACCGGGGAGCTGTTTTTT CASMARNTGELFF
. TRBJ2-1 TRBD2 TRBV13 TGTGCCAGCAGCCTGGGACTAGATGTGGCTGAGCAGTTCTTC CASSLGLDVAEQFF
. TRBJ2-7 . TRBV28 TGTGCCAGCAGTAGACACCTCTACGAGCAGTACTTC CASSRHLYEQYF
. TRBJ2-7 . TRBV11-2 TGTGCCAGCAGCTTAGTTCGACTGAAAAACTACGAGCAGTACTTC CASSLVRLKNYEQYF
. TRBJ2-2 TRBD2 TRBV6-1 TGTGCCAGCACCCTTTCGGGGGGTAACACCGGGGAGCTGTTTTTT CASTLSGGNTGELFF
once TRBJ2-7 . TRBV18 TGTGCCAGCTCACCAGGGCCCGGCGAGCAGTACTTC CASSPGPGEQYF
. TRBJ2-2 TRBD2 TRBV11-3 TGTGCCAGCAGCCAAAGCGGGGAGAGCGGGGAGCTGTTTTTT CASSQSGESGELFF
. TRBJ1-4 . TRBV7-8 TGTGCCAGCAGCCGACAGAGAGTTGCAACTAATGAAAAACTGTTTTTT CASSRQRVATNEKLFF
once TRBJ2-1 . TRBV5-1 TGCGCCAGCAGCTCAGTACAGGGACGGAATGAGCAGTTCTTC CASSSVQGRNEQFF
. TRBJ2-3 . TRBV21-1 TGTGCCAGCAGCAATACTGGGAGAAAGGTGCAAGATACGCAGTATTTT CASSNTGRKVQDTQYF
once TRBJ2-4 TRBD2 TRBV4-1 TGCGCCAGCAGCCAAGGGGTGCCCTTGGGGGGGAAAAACATTCAGTACTTC CASSQGVPLGGKNIQYF
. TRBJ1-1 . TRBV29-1 TGCAGCGTTACACCAGGCGAGCGGTCAACTGAAGCTTTCTTT CSVTPGERSTEAFF
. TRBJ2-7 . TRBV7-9 TGTGCCAGCAGCTTAGGAGGCGGATTAAGCTCCTACGAGCAGTACTTC CASSLGGGLSSYEQYF
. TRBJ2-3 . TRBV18 TGTGCCAGCTCACCACCACAGGCGTCCCCTCTTACGCAGTATTTT CASSPPQASPLTQYF
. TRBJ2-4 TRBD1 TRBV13 TGTGCCAGCAGCTTAGGACAGGGGGCCAAAAACATTCAGTACTTC CASSLGQGAKNIQYF